These 26 T cell receptor beta chains originate from one sample sequenced in a study of blood T cells in healthy people across ages (dated by TCRdb to about 2015). Libraries were constructed by 5' RACE. Sequenced using an Illumina HiSeq 2500. The second PCR ran for about 6 to 11 cycles and used a J-beta primer mix along with a sample-barcoded 5' primer. Through fastp at Q25 and MiXCR, TCRdb rebuilt clones from the public reads, retaining in-frame beta chains. Every entry covers one CDR3 protein and lists the most common genes and DNA from its rows. In all, the sample holds hundreds of thousands of distinct CDR3 sequences, and around 20% of those were seen once. The ten largest clonotypes hold 3.5% to 4% of the sample. Material: blood. Every receptor here comes from a man between 65 and 80 years old in good health.

This clonotype has only a few counts. A read error may explain this, as a much larger clone is one base away. The chain links TRBV28 to TRBJ2-4; D is unresolved. CDR1 and CDR2 (germline): MDHEN, SYDVKM. The CDR3 is made up of 16 amino acids. The CDR3 loop is CASRGDSQGAKNIRYF. The CDR3 nucleotides read TGTGCCAGCAGGGGCGATTCCCAAGGAGCCAAAAACATTCGGTACTTC.

This clonotype was seen a handful of times. The genes are TRBV20-1 and TRBJ2-3, with 9 bases that match TRBD2. Germline CDR1 DFQATT, CDR2 SNEGSKA (reference sequence). This CDR3 spans 13 amino acids. V lost 4 bases, J lost 4 bases, and 3 bases stayed unmatched. CDR3 DNA sequence: TGCAGTGCTATACTAGCGGGCGCAGATACGCAGTATTTT. It is translated as CSAILAGADTQYF.

This clonotype was counted only a few times. The gene calls are TRBV7-9 and TRBJ1-6; D gene ambiguous. From germline, CDR1 is SEHNR and CDR2 FQNEAQ (reference sequence). This CDR3 region has 14 residues. Trimming took off 5 bases at V and 5 bases at J, with 10 bases between the two ends. The CDR3 is CASSQDADNSPLHF. The CDR3 nucleotides are TGTGCCAGCAGCCAGGACGCAGATAATTCACCCCTCCACTTT.

The gene calls are TRBV12-3 or TRBV12-4 and TRBJ2-7; 9 positions match TRBD1. The CDR3 totals 14 residues. V was clipped by 7 bases and J by 3 bases; unmatched bases: 7. CDR3: CASTLGQGHYEQYF. The DNA of the CDR3 is TGTGCCAGCACCCTGGGACAGGGCCACTACGAGCAGTACTTC.

A few counts support this clonotype. The chain employs TRBV7-9 and TRBJ2-1; D ambiguous. The end of the DNA aligns better with TRBJ2-7, so the J call may be wrong. This CDR3 spans 12 amino acids. The germline CDR1 and CDR2 sequences are SEHNR and FQNEAQ (reference sequence). DNA of the CDR3: TGTGCCAGCAGCTTAGATTGGCACGAGCAGTACTTC. Amino acid sequence: CASSLDWHEQYF.

Comments on this clonotype: Compared with germline, one end of the junction differs, possibly owing to a read error. The chain links TRBV11-2 to TRBJ2-4; D remains unclear. Germline loops: CDR1 SGHAT, CDR2 FQNNGV. This CDR3 is 18 amino acids long. Here the CDR3 DNA reads TGTGCCAGCAGCTTAGATGACGCTTCCCTAAAAGCCAAAAACATTCGGTACTTC. It encodes CASSLDDASLKAKNIRYF.

This clonotype was counted at least ten times. V usage is TRBV5-1 and J usage is TRBJ1-2, with D hard to call. V shed 4 bases and J shed 2 bases, with 12 bases lying between them. The germline CDR1 and CDR2 sequences are SGHRS and YFSETQ. The CDR3 runs to 14 residues. CDR3 sequence: CASSKEGNNYGYTF. The CDR3 DNA reads TGCGCCAGCAGCAAAGAAGGGAACAACTATGGCTACACCTTC. The full variable domain, in which reference TRBV5-1 and TRBJ1-2 provide the parts outside the CDR3, is KAGVTQTPRYLIKTRGQQVTLSCSPISGHRSVSWYQQTPGQGLQFLFEYFSETQRNKGNFPGRFSGRQFSNSRSEMNVSTLELGDSALYLCASSKEGNNYGYTFGSGTRLTVV.

This clonotype was detected only a few times. This chain uses TRBV7-9 with TRBJ1-1, with TRBD1 identical over 7 bases. Per the germline V gene, CDR1 is SEHNR and CDR2 is FQNEAQ (reference sequence). The CDR3 covers 15 residues. The ends lost 2 bases at V and 1 base at J; junction bases unmatched: 4. The CDR3 spells CASSLSRQGNTEAFF. CDR3 coding DNA: TGTGCCAGCAGCTTATCCCGACAGGGGAACACTGAAGCTTTCTTT.

This chain joins TRBV6-5 and TRBJ1-5; D might be TRBD1 (6 bases). This CDR3 is built from 13 residues. The V gene's germline CDR1 is MNHEY and CDR2 SVGAGI. Trimming stripped 5 bases from V and 8 bases from J, with 13 bases between. CDR3 nucleotide sequence: TGTGCCAGCAGTAGGACAGTCCGGGAGCCCCAGCATTTT. Residues: CASSRTVREPQHF.

J is TRBJ2-5 and V is TRBV29-1, with 12 positions matching TRBD1. The J call is doubtful: the DNA matches TRBJ2-7 better. Germline assignment: CDR1 SQVTM and CDR2 ANQGSEA. The CDR3 is made up of 16 amino acids. In nucleotides, the CDR3 is TGCAGCGTTGAAGCTTCCGGGACAGGGGGCGCATACGAGCAGTACTTC. Amino acid sequence: CSVEASGTGGAYEQYF.

This clonotype occurred a few times. The chain combines TRBV20-1 with TRBJ2-1; TRBD2 aligns across 8 bases. The end of the DNA is better explained by TRBJ2-7, so the J call may be wrong. Germline V CDR1 and CDR2: DFQATT, SNEGSKA (reference sequence). This CDR3 region has 14 residues. The DNA for the CDR3 is TGCAGTGCTAATCATGGCGGGAGGACTTACGAGCAGTACTTC. Translation: CSANHGGRTYEQYF.

The table lists this clonotype with a few counts. The chain couples TRBV29-1 to TRBJ2-6; D is perhaps TRBD1 (5 bases). From germline, CDR1 is SQVTM and CDR2 ANQGSEA. The CDR3 runs to 14 residues. Deletions cut 6 bases from V and 3 bases from J, with 12 bases between. CDR3 amino acids: CSVVGVGGANVLTF. CDR3 nucleotide sequence: TGCAGCGTCGTAGGGGTTGGTGGGGCCAACGTCCTGACTTTC.

The chain employs TRBV28 and TRBJ2-5; 9 bases are shared with TRBD1. The J call may be faulty, since TRBJ2-7 better matches the DNA end. The germline gives CDR1 MDHEN, CDR2 SYDVKM. The CDR3 spans 16 residues. The CDR3 region has the DNA TGTGCCAGCAGCCGCGTTCCGGGACAGGGTATGGGCGAGCAGTACTTC. It translates to CASSRVPGQGMGEQYF.

Worth noting for this clonotype: One end of the junction varies from germline; a read error may be responsible. The gene calls are TRBV28 and TRBJ2-2, with a tentative D call TRBD2 (6 bases). CDR1 MDHEN and CDR2 SYDVKM come from the germline V gene. The CDR3 covers 16 residues. CDR3 region: CASSLRVGSGTRELFF. For the CDR3, the DNA is TGTGCCAGCAGTTTAAGGGTCGGGAGTGGCACCAGGGAGCTGTTTTTT.

This clonotype was seen a handful of times. The V call is TRBV4-1, the J call TRBJ1-2, with 8 bases that match TRBD1. The CDR3 extends over 15 amino acids. Germline V lookup: CDR1 MGHRA, CDR2 YSYEKL. V was pared by 1 base and J by 4 bases, with 5 bases of the junction left unmatched. CDR3 nucleotide sequence: TGCGCCAGCAGCCAAGCAGACAGGGGTGGCTATGGCTACACCTTC. This encodes CASSQADRGGYGYTF.

The chain combines TRBV5-1 with TRBJ2-1; 11 positions agree with TRBD1. J gave up 9 bases and V 4 bases, and 6 bases lay outside the gene matches. Germline V lookup: CDR1 SGHRS, CDR2 YFSETQ. The CDR3 spans 14 residues. The DNA of the CDR3 is TGCGCCAGCAGCACAGGACAGGGGGCGGCTGAGCAGTTCTTC. Translation: CASSTGQGAAEQFF. The variable domain in full, with the rest retrieved from reference TRBV5-1 and TRBJ2-1, is KAGVTQTPRYLIKTRGQQVTLSCSPISGHRSVSWYQQTPGQGLQFLFEYFSETQRNKGNFPGRFSGRQFSNSRSEMNVSTLELGDSALYLCASSTGQGAAEQFFGPGTRLTVL.

This clonotype turned up a few times. This rearrangement joins TRBV13 to TRBJ2-4; 9 nucleotides line up with TRBD1. CDR1 is PRHDT, CDR2 FYEKMQ, per germline (reference sequence). Germline trimming cut 5 bases from V and 0 bases from J; bases unmatched to any gene: 2. The CDR3 length is 15 residues. The CDR3 sequence is CASSGGQGAKNIQYF. CDR3 nucleotide sequence: TGTGCCAGCAGCGGGGGACAGGGAGCCAAAAACATTCAGTACTTC.

This clonotype was observed a few times. The chain joins TRBV6-2 or TRBV6-3 to TRBJ2-4; 13 positions agree with TRBD2. Trimming cost V 0 bases and J 3 bases; bases outside gene matches: 5. The germline CDR1 and CDR2 sequences are MNHEY and SVGEGT. This CDR3 has 18 amino acids. The CDR3 nucleotides are TGTGCCAGCAGTTACTCCGGGACTAGCGGGACATACAAAAACATTCAGTACTTC. Residues: CASSYSGTSGTYKNIQYF.

This clonotype showed up just a few times. The V and J genes are TRBV18 and TRBJ2-7; D is perhaps TRBD1 (6 bases). V lost 3 bases, J lost 3 bases, and 12 bases lay in between. Germline loops: CDR1 KGHSH, CDR2 LQKENI. This CDR3 spans 14 amino acids. CDR3 sequence reads: CASSPRQEGYEQYF. CDR3 nucleotide sequence: TGTGCCAGCTCACCGCGACAGGAAGGCTACGAGCAGTACTTC.

The rearrangement links TRBV15 to TRBJ2-1; D remains unclear. The ends were cut back, 0 bases at V and 5 bases at J, with 8 bases in the middle. This CDR3 region has 14 residues. CDR1 is LNHNV and CDR2 is YYDKDF in the germline V gene (reference sequence). CDR3 coding DNA: TGTGCCACCAGCAGAGATTTGGGCAACAATGAGCAGTTCTTC. Translating gives CATSRDLGNNEQFF.

V is TRBV2 and J is TRBJ2-3, with 9 bases fitting TRBD2. Germline CDR1 reads SNHLY; CDR2 reads FYNNEI. J was trimmed by 0 bases and V by 0 bases; bases with no gene match: 4. The CDR3 runs 17 residues. CDR3 protein: CASSEALAGTSTDTQYF. CDR3 nucleotides: TGTGCCAGCAGTGAAGCGCTAGCGGGGACTAGCACAGATACGCAGTATTTT.

The gene calls are TRBV20-1 and TRBJ2-5, with 9 nucleotides matching TRBD1. The end of the DNA is better explained by TRBJ2-7, so the J call may be wrong. This CDR3 is built from 16 residues. From germline, CDR1 is DFQATT and CDR2 SNEGSKA (reference sequence). The CDR3 nucleotides are TGCAGTGCTAGAGACTTTTCGACAGGGGGTCGGTACGAGCAGTACTTC. Its protein product is CSARDFSTGGRYEQYF.

In its sample, this clonotype was seen a few times. The chain combines TRBV10-3 with TRBJ2-7; D not resolved. Germline values: CDR1 ENHRY, CDR2 SYGVKD. V was cut by 5 bases and J by 3 bases, with 8 bases left in between. This CDR3 contains 12 residues. The CDR3 region is CAISQDGYEQYF. CDR3 nucleotides: TGTGCCATCAGTCAAGACGGCTACGAGCAGTACTTC.

The chain recombines TRBV5-1 with TRBJ2-1; 8 bases are shared with TRBD1. This CDR3 is built from 15 residues. The V and J ends lost 4 bases and 4 bases, in that order; junction bases with no gene match: 7. The germline V gene has CDR1 SGHRS and CDR2 YFSETQ. This CDR3 reads CASSPTGAQYNEQFF. In nucleotides, the CDR3 is TGCGCCAGCAGCCCGACAGGGGCGCAATACAATGAGCAGTTCTTC.

This clonotype occurred many times. The rearrangement joins TRBV20-1 to TRBJ2-5; 8 bases are a match to TRBD2. The CDR3 totals 15 residues. J lost 3 bases, V lost 0 bases, and 6 bases had no gene match. Per the germline V gene, CDR1 is DFQATT and CDR2 is SNEGSKA (reference sequence). The CDR3 DNA reads as TGCAGTGCTAGAGATCCTCGGACTAGCAAAGAGACCCAGTACTTC. The encoded protein is CSARDPRTSKETQYF.

This clonotype has only a few counts. The V call is TRBV2, the J call TRBJ2-1; unclear D gene. The DNA end is a closer match to TRBJ2-5, so the J assignment may be wrong. The CDR3 is made up of 14 amino acids. CDR1 is SNHLY and CDR2 is FYNNEI in the germline V gene. The CDR3, as DNA: TGTGCCAGCACGGATCAGCCTACCCAAGAGACCCAGTACTTC. It is translated as CASTDQPTQETQYF.